The rows below give T cell receptor beta chains drawn from one sample of a study of T-cell reconstitution after alpha-beta-depleted transplantation in children. MiXCR, run by TCRdb on the PCR reads, gives a single entry per CDR3 protein. The sample carries around 600,000 distinct CDR3 sequences, roughly 17% recorded once. This sample comprised PBMCs from the stem cell graft donor, obtained from the stem cell graft. The receptors were sampled from a human donor who donated a stem cell graft to a child with acute myeloid leukemia. CDR3s include the opening cysteine and the closing phenylalanine or tryptophan. The D gene is left open where the match is weak. Size is stated for part of the rows, as once, few or many counts, or as a class when the clone is expanded.

D	size	V	J	CDR3	DNA
-	many	TRBV20-1	TRBJ1-5	CSARAGVNQPQHF	TGCAGTGCTAGGGCAGGGGTCAATCAGCCCCAGCATTTT
TRBD1	once	TRBV5-1	TRBJ1-2	CASSFWPQGVYGYTF	TGCGCCAGCAGCTTTTGGCCCCAGGGGGTCTATGGCTACACCTTC
-	-	TRBV7-2	TRBJ1-1	CASSVTGGVTEAFF	TGTGCCAGCAGCGTGACAGGAGGAGTGACTGAAGCTTTCTTT
TRBD2	many	TRBV5-1	TRBJ2-1	CASYDTSGGFHEQFF	TGCGCCAGCTACGACACTAGCGGGGGATTCCATGAGCAGTTCTTC
TRBD1	-	TRBV5-4	TRBJ2-6	CASSLEGQGASYSGANVLTF	TGTGCCAGCAGCTTGGAGGGACAGGGGGCCTCTTACTCTGGGGCCAACGTCCTGACTTTC
-	-	TRBV6-1	TRBJ1-3	CASSRSGYSGNTIYF	TGTGCCAGCAGTCGGTCGGGGTACTCTGGAAACACCATATATTTT
TRBD1	-	TRBV6-5	TRBJ1-4	CASSLSRDSINEKLFF	TGTGCCAGCAGTTTGAGCCGGGACAGCATTAATGAAAAACTGTTTTTT
-	many	TRBV20-1	TRBJ1-6	CSATLLAGENSPLHF	TGCAGTGCTACTCTCCTGGCGGGGGAGAATTCACCCCTCCACTTT
-	-	TRBV18	TRBJ2-7	CASSAQDTRSYEQYF	TGTGCCAGCTCAGCTCAGGACACGAGGTCCTACGAGCAGTACTTC
-	-	TRBV6-1	TRBJ1-6	CASRSTGGLGLPLHF	TGTGCCAGCCGATCCACCGGGGGGCTAGGGTTACCCCTCCACTTT
-	-	TRBV7-9	TRBJ1-1	CASSPLGAEAFF	TGTGCCAGCAGCCCCTTAGGCGCTGAAGCTTTCTTT
TRBD1	-	TRBV12-3/TRBV12-4	TRBJ2-7	CASTHQGQAYEQYF	TGTGCCAGCACCCACCAGGGACAGGCGTACGAGCAGTACTTC
-	few	TRBV4-1	TRBJ1-4	CASSQWQDNEKLFF	TGCGCCAGCAGCCAATGGCAGGATAATGAAAAACTGTTTTTT
-	many	TRBV29-1	TRBJ2-7	CSVGDSIYTYEQYF	TGCAGCGTGGGAGACAGCATTTATACCTACGAGCAGTACTTC
-	many	TRBV20-1	TRBJ1-5	CSAHVGGNQPQHF	TGCAGTGCTCATGTGGGGGGCAATCAGCCCCAGCATTTT
-	-	TRBV30	TRBJ2-1	CAWSAQYEQFF	TGTGCCTGGAGTGCGCAATATGAGCAGTTCTTC
-	many	TRBV5-1	TRBJ1-2	CASSLQGIDYGYTF	TGCGCCAGCAGCTTGCAGGGTATCGACTATGGCTACACCTTC
TRBD1	-	TRBV24-1	TRBJ2-5	CATSDSSGTDQETQYF	TGTGCCACCAGTGATTCGTCCGGGACAGATCAAGAGACCCAGTACTTC
TRBD1	many	TRBV20-1	TRBJ1-1	CSAEDRGAQNTEAFF	TGCAGTGCCGAGGACAGGGGCGCCCAGAACACTGAAGCTTTCTTT
-	many	TRBV27	TRBJ2-7	CASSTGRDRPSYEQYF	TGTGCCAGCAGTACGGGGCGAGACAGGCCTTCCTACGAGCAGTACTTC
-	many	TRBV6-4	TRBJ1-5	CASSFEGGSNQPQHF	TGTGCCAGCAGTTTCGAGGGCGGCAGCAATCAGCCCCAGCATTTT
-	many	TRBV20-1	TRBJ1-1	CSARKGLNTEAFF	TGCAGTGCCCGCAAGGGCCTTAACACTGAAGCTTTCTTT
-	-	TRBV3-1	TRBJ1-1	CASSLSRANTEAFF	TGTGCCAGCAGCCTGAGCAGGGCGAACACTGAAGCTTTCTTT
-	many	TRBV15	TRBJ1-5	CATSERRFTGNQPQHF	TGTGCCACCAGCGAACGACGCTTTACGGGCAATCAGCCCCAGCATTTT
-	once	TRBV4-1	TRBJ2-5	CASSQDPAQETQYF	TGCGCCAGCAGCCAAGACCCAGCGCAAGAGACCCAGTACTTC
TRBD1	many	TRBV20-1	TRBJ1-2	CSASQGALNYGYTF	TGCAGTGCTAGCCAGGGGGCGCTTAACTATGGCTACACCTTC
-	many	TRBV7-2	TRBJ2-3	CASSLGGGKADTQYF	TGTGCCAGCAGCTTAGGAGGGGGGAAGGCAGATACGCAGTATTTT
TRBD2	few	TRBV20-1	TRBJ2-2	CSARDPERGESGELFF	TGCAGTGCTAGAGATCCCGAGCGGGGGGAGTCCGGGGAGCTGTTTTTT
TRBD2	few	TRBV20-1	TRBJ2-3	CSATRPRGGLAGVADTQYF	TGCAGTGCTACTCGCCCGCGGGGCGGACTAGCGGGGGTTGCAGATACGCAGTATTTT
TRBD2	many	TRBV20-1	TRBJ2-1	CSASALAGGRGEQFF	TGCAGTGCTAGTGCCCTAGCGGGGGGGCGCGGTGAGCAGTTCTTC
-	many	TRBV20-1	TRBJ2-1	CSAYLGGAPYNEQFF	TGCAGTGCTTATTTGGGGGGAGCCCCCTACAATGAGCAGTTCTTC
-	many	TRBV29-1	TRBJ2-7	CSVGTSLPHYEQYF	TGCAGCGTTGGGACGTCCCTACCTCACTACGAGCAGTACTTC
-	many	TRBV7-2	TRBJ2-1	CASSLELADNEQFF	TGTGCCAGCAGCTTAGAGCTAGCAGACAATGAGCAGTTCTTC
-	-	TRBV5-1	TRBJ2-6	CASSRYREGGANVLTF	TGCGCCAGCAGCCGCTACAGGGAAGGTGGGGCCAACGTCCTGACTTTC
-	few	TRBV20-1	TRBJ2-1	CSARRSDLGQFF	TGCAGTGCTAGGCGGTCGGATTTGGGGCAGTTCTTC
-	many	TRBV29-1	TRBJ2-2	CSVEDPRVGELFF	TGCAGCGTTGAAGATCCGAGGGTCGGGGAGCTGTTTTTT
-	-	TRBV5-1	TRBJ2-1	CASSLAGTHEQFF	TGCGCCAGCAGCTTGGCCGGTACCCATGAGCAGTTCTTC
TRBD1	many	TRBV20-1	TRBJ1-5	CSASDRARNQPQHF	TGCAGTGCTTCCGACAGGGCCCGCAATCAGCCCCAGCATTTT
-	many	TRBV29-1	TRBJ2-5	CSAAGAETQYF	TGCAGCGCAGCAGGGGCAGAGACCCAGTACTTC
TRBD1	-	TRBV7-8	TRBJ1-2	CASSSRTGRNGYTF	TGTGCCAGCAGCTCCCGGACAGGGCGAAATGGCTACACCTTC
-	many	TRBV29-1	TRBJ1-2	CSAQRTTMAGYTF	TGCAGCGCACAACGAACGACCATGGCTGGCTACACCTTC
-	-	TRBV20-1	TRBJ2-2	CSVRDRPLAGTGELFF	TGCAGTGTTCGGGACAGGCCGCTAGCGGGCACCGGGGAGCTGTTTTTT
-	many	TRBV5-1	TRBJ1-1	CASSRDSSNTEAFF	TGCGCCAGCAGCCGAGACAGCTCGAACACTGAAGCTTTCTTT
-	many	TRBV29-1	TRBJ2-3	CSAGHLGTDTQYF	TGCAGCGCGGGACACCTGGGCACAGATACGCAGTATTTT
TRBD2	many	TRBV7-2	TRBJ2-5	CASSLGGGGGETQYF	TGTGCCAGCAGCTTAGGGGGTGGGGGAGGGGAGACCCAGTACTTC
TRBD1	few	TRBV6-1	TRBJ1-3	CASSRNRGSSGNTIYF	TGTGCCAGCAGTCGAAACAGGGGGAGCTCTGGAAACACCATATATTTT